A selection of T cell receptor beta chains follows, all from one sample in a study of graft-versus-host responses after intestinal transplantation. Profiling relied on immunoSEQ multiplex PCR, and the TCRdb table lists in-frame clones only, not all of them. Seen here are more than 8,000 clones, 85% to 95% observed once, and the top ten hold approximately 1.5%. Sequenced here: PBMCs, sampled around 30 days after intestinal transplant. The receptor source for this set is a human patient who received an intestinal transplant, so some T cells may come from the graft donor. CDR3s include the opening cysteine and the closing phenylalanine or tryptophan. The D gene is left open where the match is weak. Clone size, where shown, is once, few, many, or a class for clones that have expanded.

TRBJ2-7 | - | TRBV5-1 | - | CASSPRMVGLSFYEQYF | TGCGCCAGCAGCCCGAGGATGGTGGGGCTATCTTTCTACGAGCAGTACTTC
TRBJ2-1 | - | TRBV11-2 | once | CASSLIAGPLSDEQFF | TGTGCCAGCAGCTTGATTGCGGGCCCACTATCGGATGAGCAGTTCTTC
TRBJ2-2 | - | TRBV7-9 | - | CASSLSETGELFF | TGTGCCAGCAGCTTATCAGAAACCGGGGAGCTGTTTTTT
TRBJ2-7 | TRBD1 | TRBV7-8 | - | CASSDPGTGSYEQYF | TGTGCCAGCAGCGATCCCGGGACAGGTTCCTACGAGCAGTACTTC
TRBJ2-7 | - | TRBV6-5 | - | CASSGDRTEQYF | TGTGCCAGCAGTGGAGACAGAACCGAGCAGTACTTC
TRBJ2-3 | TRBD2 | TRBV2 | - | CASVLAGGNTQYF | TGTGCCAGCGTCCTAGCGGGGGGGAATACGCAGTATTTT
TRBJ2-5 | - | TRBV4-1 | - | CASSQDSSGRETQYF | TGCGCCAGCAGCCAAGATTCGAGCGGCCGGGAGACCCAGTACTTC
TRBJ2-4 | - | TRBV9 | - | CASSAHGALAKNIQYF | TGTGCCAGCAGCGCCCACGGGGCCCTAGCCAAAAACATTCAGTACTTC
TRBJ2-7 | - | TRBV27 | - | CASSLGWGHEQYF | TGTGCCAGCAGTTTAGGTTGGGGACACGAGCAGTACTTC
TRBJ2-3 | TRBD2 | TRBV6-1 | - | CASSPGLAVSDTQYF | TGTGCCAGCAGCCCCGGACTAGCGGTTTCAGATACGCAGTATTTT
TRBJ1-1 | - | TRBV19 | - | CASSTLGQNTEAFF | TGTGCCAGTAGTACCCTGGGACAGAACACTGAAGCTTTCTTT
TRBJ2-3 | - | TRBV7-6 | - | CASSPGGTVRTDTQYF | TGTGCCAGCAGCCCGGGGGGGACAGTCAGAACAGATACGCAGTATTTT
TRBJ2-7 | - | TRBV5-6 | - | CASSLVYRAYEQYF | TGTGCCAGCAGCTTGGTTTACAGGGCATACGAGCAGTACTTC
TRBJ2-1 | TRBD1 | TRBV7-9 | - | CASSLHPTGPLPEFF | TGTGCCAGCAGCTTACATCCGACAGGGCCCCTCCCTGAGTTCTTC
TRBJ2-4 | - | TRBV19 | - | CASSIVTGLNIQYF | TGTGCCAGTAGTATCGTGACAGGCCTTAACATTCAGTACTTC
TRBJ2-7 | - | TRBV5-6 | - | CASSLRYEQYF | TGTGCCAGCAGCTTGCGCTACGAGCAGTACTTC
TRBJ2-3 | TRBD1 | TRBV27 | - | CASSSLGDRGGRSDTQYF | TGTGCCAGCAGTTCTTTAGGGGACAGGGGGGGTCGGTCAGATACGCAGTATTTT
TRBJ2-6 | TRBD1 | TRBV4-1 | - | CASSQGWGQGPMGANVLTF | TGCGCCAGCAGCCAAGGGTGGGGACAGGGCCCGATGGGGGCCAACGTCCTGACTTTC
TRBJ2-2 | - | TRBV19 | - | CASSDSILGGVDTGELFF | TGTGCCAGTAGTGACAGCATATTAGGAGGCGTCGACACCGGGGAGCTGTTTTTT
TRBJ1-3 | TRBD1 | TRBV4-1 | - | CASSPTGPSGNTIYF | TGCGCCAGCAGCCCGACAGGGCCCTCTGGAAACACCATATATTTT
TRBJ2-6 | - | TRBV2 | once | CASRDPYYSGANVLTF | TGTGCCAGCAGGGACCCCTATTACTCTGGGGCCAACGTCCTGACTTTC
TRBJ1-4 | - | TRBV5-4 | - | CASSLGPLNEKLFF | TGTGCCAGCAGCTTAGGACCGCTGAATGAAAAACTGTTTTTT
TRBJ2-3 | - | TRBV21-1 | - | CASSKGGADTQYF | TGTGCCAGCAGCAAAGGGGGCGCAGATACGCAGTATTTT
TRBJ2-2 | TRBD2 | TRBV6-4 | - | CASSERGDTGELFF | TGTGCCAGCAGTGAACGGGGGGACACCGGGGAGCTGTTTTTT
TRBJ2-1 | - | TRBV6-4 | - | CASSDGINEQFF | TGTGCCAGCAGTGACGGTATCAATGAGCAGTTCTTC
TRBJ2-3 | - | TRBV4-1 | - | CASSQARGEHTDTQYF | TGCGCCAGCAGCCAAGCGCGCGGGGAACACACAGATACGCAGTATTTT
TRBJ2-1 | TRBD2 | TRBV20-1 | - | CSASLAGGPLF | TGCAGTGCGAGTCTAGCGGGGGGGCCGCTCTTC
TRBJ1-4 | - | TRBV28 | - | CASSSAYVIGFREKLFF | TGTGCCAGCAGTTCCGCCTACGTAATTGGGTTCAGGGAAAAACTGTTTTTT
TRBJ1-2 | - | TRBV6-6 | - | CASSDLNGAYGYTF | TGTGCCAGCAGTGATCTGAACGGGGCCTATGGCTACACCTTC
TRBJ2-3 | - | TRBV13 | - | CASSVLGLAGWADTQYF | TGTGCCAGCAGCGTCCTCGGCCTCGCGGGGTGGGCAGATACGCAGTATTTT
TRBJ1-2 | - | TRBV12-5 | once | CASGLGQGGGYTF | TGTGCTAGTGGTTTAGGGCAGGGAGGTGGCTACACCTTC
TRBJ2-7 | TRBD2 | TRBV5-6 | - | CASSLVPSGGNEQYF | TGTGCCAGCAGCTTGGTCCCTAGCGGGGGCAACGAGCAGTACTTC
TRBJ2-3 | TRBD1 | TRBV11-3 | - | CASSLGTGSRDTQYF | TGTGCCAGCAGCTTGGGGACAGGGAGTAGAGATACGCAGTATTTT
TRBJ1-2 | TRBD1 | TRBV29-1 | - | CSVGPGQDFPYGYTF | TGCAGCGTTGGGCCGGGACAGGATTTTCCTTATGGCTACACCTTC